This T cell receptor (beta chain) is drawn from a study of response to subunit inactivated influenza vaccine. General study results and limits: T cells newly recruited by each seasonal influenza vaccination are few, the authors suggested.

The CDR3 contains 15 residues. With 4 bases clipped from V and 0 bases from J, the junction kept 4 bases outside the gene matches. CDR1 and CDR2 (germline): MGHRA, YSYEKL. TCRdb passed the RT-PCR reads through MiXCR, listing each CDR3 protein once. The sample records approximately 500,000 distinct CDR3 sequences, under 25% being singletons. This clonotype was found a few times. The antigen is unknown. These data were also reused for a study on T cells expressing NK-cell markers. This second report adds: The authors made TCR beta cDNA libraries by 5'RACE template switching. This switching added a universal primer site and UMIs. In several experiments, an anti-gamma-delta TCR antibody restricted sorting to alpha-beta TCR T cells.

The chain couples TRBV4-1 to TRBJ1-1, with 8 bases fitting TRBD1. The specimen was CD4+ T cells sorted from PBMCs, collected roughly 12 days after vaccination. The sequence was obtained from a man over 45 who received an inactivated influenza vaccine. The CDR3 nucleotides are TGCGCCAGCAGCCGACTGGGACAGGTGAACACTGAAGCTTTCTTT. It encodes CASSRLGQVNTEAFF.